This TCR beta chain was found in a study of OX40 agonist ivuxolimab in advanced cancers. Whole-study context: Intravenous ivuxolimab was administered to patients every 2 weeks at 0.01 to 10 mg/kg.

Using immunoSEQ multiplex PCR, the repertoire was profiled, and TCRdb retains in-frame clones only, with some absent. The table records 66,000 or so clones, approximately 92% of them present only once. Patients were ruled out by autoimmune disease history or systemic immunosuppression. Study-wide findings and caveats: Certain nonresponding patients likewise had low normalized T-cell clonal expansion.

Germline values: CDR1 SGHDT, CDR2 YYEEEE. There are 13 residues in the CDR3. Trimming removed 0 bases at V and 3 bases at J, with 7 bases between. This clone was seen only once. Its antigen is unknown. The TCR was taken from an adult with an advanced solid tumor such as melanoma, head and neck, liver or kidney cancer. The chain combines TRBV5-6 with TRBJ2-7, with D uncertain. The specimen was CD4+ or CD8+ T cells sorted from blood, collected in a trial of the OX40 agonist ivuxolimab. The CDR3 sequence is CASSLDLNYEQYF. The CDR3 nucleotides read TGTGCCAGCAGCTTGGATCTAAACTACGAGCAGTACTTC.